The present T cell receptor beta chain was sequenced within a study of T cells in tuberculosis. Findings of the study overall: Classification accuracy was about 90% (AUROC approximately 0.89) with the GMM-specific repertoire.

Using immunoSEQ multiplex PCR, the repertoire was profiled, and TCRdb retains in-frame clones only, with some absent. Of over 25,000 clones in the sample, about 90% were seen once. The CDR3 spans 13 residues. Germline lookup yields CDR1 LNHDA and CDR2 SQIVND (reference sequence). V lost 8 bases and J 4 bases, leaving 14 bases between the germline ends. On this clone itself: Its antigen is unknown.

As for time point: new active TB diagnosis, blood taken before or within 7 days of starting treatment. The starting material was PBMCs, obtained at tuberculosis diagnosis. The receptor comes from an adult with tuberculosis. Some clones in this sample may be carry-over from other donors' samples. This sequence joins TRBV19 and TRBJ1-1, with D perhaps TRBD1 (5 bases). Here the CDR3 DNA reads TGTGCCAGTCGCCCGGGGGGGGTCACTGAAGCTTTCTTT. It codes for CASRPGGVTEAFF.